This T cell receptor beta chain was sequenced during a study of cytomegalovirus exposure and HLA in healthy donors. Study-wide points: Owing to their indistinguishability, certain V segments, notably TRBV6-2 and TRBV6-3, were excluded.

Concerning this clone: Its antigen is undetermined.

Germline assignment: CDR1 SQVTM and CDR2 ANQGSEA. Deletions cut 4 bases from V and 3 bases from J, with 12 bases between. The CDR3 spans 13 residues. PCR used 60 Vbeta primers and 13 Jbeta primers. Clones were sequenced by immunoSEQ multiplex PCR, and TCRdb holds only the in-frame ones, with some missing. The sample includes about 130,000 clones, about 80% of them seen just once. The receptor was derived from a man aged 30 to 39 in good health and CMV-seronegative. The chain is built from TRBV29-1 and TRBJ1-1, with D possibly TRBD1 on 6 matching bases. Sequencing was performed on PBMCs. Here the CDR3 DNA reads TGCAGCGTTGTAGGGCAGGGGTACACTGAAGCTTTCTTT. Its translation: CSVVGQGYTEAFF.